This TCR beta chain was obtained from a study of blood T cell repertoires in COVID-19. For the study at large: Sites in the United States, Italy and Spain provided acute and convalescent COVID-19 samples. PBMCs, B-cell-depleted T cells, or T cells provided the cDNA or gDNA that made up the material.

The germline V gene has CDR1 SGDLS and CDR2 YYNGEE. V was clipped by 3 bases and J by 6 bases, with 15 bases between them. This CDR3 has 15 amino acids. As handled by the study authors: Nucleated cell number was recorded as an estimate derived from reference gene primer amplification. Sequenced by immunoSEQ multiplex PCR; TCRdb stores in-frame clones only, minus some. V and J calls plus clone size are reproduced from that table; the DNA served to infer D and trimming. The sample records more than 45,000 clones, 86% being singletons. The TCR was taken from a man between 60 and 75 years old with active or convalescent COVID-19. This chain uses TRBV9 with TRBJ1-4, with D possibly TRBD1 on 6 matching bases. Sequencing was performed on peripheral blood. CDR3 loop: CASSAELGADEKLFF. DNA of the CDR3: TGTGCCAGCAGCGCCGAACTGGGGGCAGATGAAAAACTGTTTTTT.